This TCR beta chain appears in the sequencing data of a study of blood T cell repertoires in COVID-19 (TCRdb year 2020). With respect to the entire study: Collaborator samples came from the United States, Italy and Spain and covered acute and convalescent phases of COVID-19. The prospective study material was composed of cDNA or gDNA derived from T cells, B-cell-depleted T cells, or PBMCs. The dataset comprised deeply sampled blood TCRbeta repertoires from subjects exposed to, actively infected with, or recovered from COVID-19. The repertoires were made available in a free public database intended to serve as a resource for research on the immune response to SARS-CoV-2. Samples came from the ongoing ImmuneRACE study (first 160 participants) plus 1,254 subjects from 6 global collaborators. A de-identified subject ID, COVID-19 status, age in years and sex were almost always included in the sample metadata. Where HLA class I and class II types were available, the types were taken from metadata supplied by the sample provider, not from assay-based typing. Overall study outcomes, separate from this receptor: Clinical and demographic metadata were provided uncurated, with the amount varying by source and participant.

A remark on this clone: Its antigen is unknown. No clone much larger than this one lies a single base away; base qualities are absent.

TCRbeta CDR3 regions were amplified from genomic DNA by means of the immunoSEQ Assay, a bias-controlled multiplex PCR. The published analysis was carried out like this. The number of nucleated cells in each sample was estimated by amplification of reference gene primers within the assay. To quantify the absolute abundance of each unique TCRbeta CDR3 rearrangement, sequence reads were collapsed and filtered. For each sample, productive Simpson clonality was calculated as the square root of Simpson's diversity index across productive rearrangements. TCRdb limited this immuneACCESS table to in-frame rearrangements with V and J called. A share of clones is missing; checked studies link under half to unresolved V genes, and the rest is unexplained. The V and J calls and clone size come from that table; D and trimming were worked out from the DNA. The sample includes some 200,000 clones, with around four fifths observed a single time. The ten largest make up about 6% of the sample.

The CDR3 sequence holds 11 residues, the cysteine and phenylalanine included. Only the CDR3 part of the read is kept: 33 bases, read in frame from the first base. V is pared back by 5 bases and J by 4 bases, with 3 bases lying between the germline termini. For CDR1 and CDR2, the germline V gene lists MDHEN and SYDVKM. Each collaborating institution followed its own protocols to collect whole blood in K2EDTA tubes. For TCRbeta analysis, collaborator samples were shipped as frozen whole blood, as isolated PBMCs, or as DNA extracted from either sample type. The specimen sequenced was peripheral blood. The source is a woman aged 40 to 50 with acute or convalescent COVID-19. The rearrangement combines TRBV28 with TRBJ1-5, with no reliable assignment of the D segment. The base sequence is TGTGCCAGCAGTCAAAATCAGCCCCAGCATTTT. Its amino acids are CASSQNQPQHF.